Each of the 10 T cell receptor beta chains below was sequenced from the same sample in a study of shared clonotypes between healthy human individuals. Profiling relied on immunoSEQ multiplex PCR, and the TCRdb table lists in-frame clones only, not all of them. Among approximately 340,000 clones listed, under 80% were seen once. The sample comprised memory CD4+ T cells sorted from blood. Regarding subset: CD45RA-negative fraction. These receptors were taken from a man aged 25 to 40 in good health.

The count of this clone is one. Distinct nucleotide sequences in the sample also encode this CDR3. The CDR3 is CASSGQGFETQYF. For the CDR3, the DNA is TGTGCCAGCAGCGGCCAGGGTTTTGAGACCCAGTACTTC. The V gene is TRBV9, the J gene TRBJ2-5; tentatively, D is TRBD1 (5 bases). The CDR3 is 13 amino acids. From germline, CDR1 is SGDLS and CDR2 YYNGEE. The V end lost 3 bases, the J end lost 5 bases, and 11 bases lay between the germline ends.

V usage is TRBV5-1 and J usage is TRBJ1-4; a weak D match, TRBD1 (6 bases). Germline CDR1 SGHRS, CDR2 YFSETQ. The CDR3 totals 14 residues. Between the trimmed V and J ends, which lost 3 bases and 2 bases, there was a span of 8 bases. CDR3: CASSSQGTNEKLFF. The CDR3 region has the DNA TGCGCCAGCAGCTCCCAGGGGACTAATGAAAAACTGTTTTTT.

This clone was counted between two and nine times. The rearrangement joins TRBV2 to TRBJ2-2; 11 bases map to TRBD2. Unmatched junction bases numbered 12, after V lost 3 bases and J lost 3 bases. Germline V gene sequence: CDR1 SNHLY, CDR2 FYNNEI. The CDR3 sequence is 19 residues long. The CDR3 bases are TGTGCCAGCAGTGATCCAATTTCGGGTAGCGGGAGGGACACCGGGGAGCTGTTTTTT. Translating it yields CASSDPISGSGRDTGELFF.

The chain links TRBV28 to TRBJ1-1; D not certain. From germline, CDR1 is MDHEN and CDR2 SYDVKM. CDR3 length equals 13 residues. Deletions cut 6 bases from V and 4 bases from J, with 12 bases between. The CDR3 coding sequence is TGTGCCAGCAGGGGAGTTGTCGGCACTGAAGCTTTCTTT. Its translation is CASRGVVGTEAFF.

This chain joins TRBV9 and TRBJ2-6, with D hard to call. Germline CDR1 and CDR2: SGDLS and YYNGEE. This CDR3 has 15 residues. V was clipped by 0 bases and J by 1 base, with 5 bases between them. The CDR3 spells CASSVDTSGANVLTF. The CDR3 bases are TGTGCCAGCAGCGTAGATACATCTGGGGCCAACGTCCTGACTTTC.

The chain links TRBV9 to TRBJ2-7; TRBD2 aligns across 10 bases. V was clipped by 4 bases and J by 3 bases; unmatched bases: 7. The CDR3 is 15 amino acids. CDR1 and CDR2 (germline): SGDLS, YYNGEE. This chain's CDR3 is CASSPQLAGFYEQYF. Here the CDR3 DNA reads TGTGCCAGCAGCCCCCAACTAGCGGGATTCTACGAGCAGTACTTC.

The V gene is TRBV25-1, the J gene TRBJ2-1, with 10 bases fitting TRBD1. The junction had 4 bases not matched to a gene; V was cut back by 8 bases and J by 6 bases. The CDR3 sequence is 13 residues long. Germline V gene lookup returns CDR1 MGHDK and CDR2 SYGVNS. The CDR3 coding sequence is TGTGCCAGCCGAGGACAGGGGGTCAATGAGCAGTTCTTC. It codes for CASRGQGVNEQFF. Drawing the rest from reference TRBV25-1 and TRBJ2-1, the complete variable domain is EADIYQTPRYLVIGTGKKITLECSQTMGHDKMYWYQQDPGMELHLIHYSYGVNSTEKGDLSSESTVSRIRTEHFPLTLESARPSHTSQYLCASRGQGVNEQFFGPGTRLTVL.

The genes are TRBV28 and TRBJ2-5; D might be TRBD2 (5 bases). CDR3 length equals 15 residues. Germline CDR1 reads MDHEN; CDR2 reads SYDVKM. The germline V and J ends were trimmed by 5 bases and 5 bases, with 18 bases remaining between them. The DNA of the CDR3 is TGTGCCAGCAGTCCAATTTACCGGGGTTTGGAGACCCAGTACTTC. Translated, it gives CASSPIYRGLETQYF.

This chain links TRBV2 with TRBJ2-7, with TRBD1 matching over 10 bases. V lost 2 bases to trimming and J lost 5 bases; unmatched junction nucleotides: 6. Looked up from germline, CDR1 is SNHLY and CDR2 is FYNNEI. This CDR3 region has 15 residues. The CDR3 here is CASSEIRDRGHEQYF. The CDR3 DNA sequence: TGTGCCAGCAGTGAAATAAGGGACAGGGGCCACGAGCAGTACTTC.

This clone was detected once. The rearrangement joins TRBV15 to TRBJ2-2; 9 positions agree with TRBD1. The germline V gene has CDR1 LNHNV and CDR2 YYDKDF (reference sequence). This CDR3 has 19 residues. The V and J ends lost 0 bases and 5 bases, in that order; junction bases with no gene match: 13. The CDR3 sequence is CATSRDSHGGTGKTGELFF. The CDR3 bases are TGTGCCACCAGCAGAGATTCTCATGGGGGGACAGGGAAAACCGGGGAGCTGTTTTTT.